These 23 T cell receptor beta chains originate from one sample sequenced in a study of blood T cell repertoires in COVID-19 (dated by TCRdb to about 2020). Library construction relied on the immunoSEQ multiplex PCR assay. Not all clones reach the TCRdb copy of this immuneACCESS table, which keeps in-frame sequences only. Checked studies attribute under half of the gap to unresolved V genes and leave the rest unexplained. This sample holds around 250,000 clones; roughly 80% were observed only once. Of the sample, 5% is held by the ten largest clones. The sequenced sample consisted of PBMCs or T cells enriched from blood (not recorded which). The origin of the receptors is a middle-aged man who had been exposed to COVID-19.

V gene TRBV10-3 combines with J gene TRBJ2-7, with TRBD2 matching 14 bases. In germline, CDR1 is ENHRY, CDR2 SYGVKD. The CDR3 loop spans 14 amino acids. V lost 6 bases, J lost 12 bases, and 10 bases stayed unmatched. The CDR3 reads CAIRPGLAGDRGYF. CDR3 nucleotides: TGTGCCATCAGGCCGGGACTAGCGGGAGATCGGGGGTACTTC.

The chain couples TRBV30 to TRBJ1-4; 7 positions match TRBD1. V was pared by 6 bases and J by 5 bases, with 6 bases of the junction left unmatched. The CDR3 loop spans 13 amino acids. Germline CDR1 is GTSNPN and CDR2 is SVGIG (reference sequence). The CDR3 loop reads CACVGTENEKLFF. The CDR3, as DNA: TGTGCCTGCGTAGGGACAGAGAATGAAAAACTGTTTTTT.

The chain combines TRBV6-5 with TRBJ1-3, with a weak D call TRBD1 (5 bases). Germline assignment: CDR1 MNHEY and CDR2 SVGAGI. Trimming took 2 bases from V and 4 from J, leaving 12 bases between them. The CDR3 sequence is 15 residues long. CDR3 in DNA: TGTGCCAGCAGTTACAGGTCAGGGCTCGGAAACACCATATATTTT. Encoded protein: CASSYRSGLGNTIYF.

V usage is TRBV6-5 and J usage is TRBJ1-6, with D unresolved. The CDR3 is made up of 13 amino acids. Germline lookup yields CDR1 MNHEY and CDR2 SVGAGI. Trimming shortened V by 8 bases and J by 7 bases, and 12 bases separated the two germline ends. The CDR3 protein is CASRLRGNSPLHF. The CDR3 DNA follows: TGTGCCAGCCGGCTCCGCGGGAATTCACCCCTCCACTTT.

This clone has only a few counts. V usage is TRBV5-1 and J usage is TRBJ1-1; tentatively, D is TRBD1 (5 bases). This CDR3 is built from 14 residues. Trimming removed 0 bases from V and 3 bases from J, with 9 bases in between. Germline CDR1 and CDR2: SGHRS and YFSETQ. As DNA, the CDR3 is TGCGCCAGCAGCTTGGAAGGGGTGGACACTGAAGCTTTCTTT. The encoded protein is CASSLEGVDTEAFF.

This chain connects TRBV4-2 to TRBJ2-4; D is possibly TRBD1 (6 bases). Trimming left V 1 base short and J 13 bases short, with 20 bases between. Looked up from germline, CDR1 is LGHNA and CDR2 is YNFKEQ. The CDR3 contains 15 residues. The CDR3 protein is CASSQASLNTGPQYF. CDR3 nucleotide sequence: TGTGCCAGCAGCCAAGCCTCCTTAAATACAGGGCCGCAGTACTTC.

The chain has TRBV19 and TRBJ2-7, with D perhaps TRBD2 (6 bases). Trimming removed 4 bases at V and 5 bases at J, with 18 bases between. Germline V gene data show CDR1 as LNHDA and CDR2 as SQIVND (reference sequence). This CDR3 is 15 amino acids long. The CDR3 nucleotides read TGTGCCAGTAGTAATCAGGAGGGCCTTTCGCACGAGCAGTACTTC. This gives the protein CASSNQEGLSHEQYF.

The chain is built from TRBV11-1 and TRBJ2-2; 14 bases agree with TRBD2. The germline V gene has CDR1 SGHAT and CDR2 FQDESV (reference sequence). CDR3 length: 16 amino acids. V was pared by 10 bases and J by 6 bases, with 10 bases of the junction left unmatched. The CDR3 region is CATRGTSGSLAGELFF. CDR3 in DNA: TGTGCCACTAGAGGGACTAGCGGGAGCTTAGCCGGGGAGCTGTTTTTT.

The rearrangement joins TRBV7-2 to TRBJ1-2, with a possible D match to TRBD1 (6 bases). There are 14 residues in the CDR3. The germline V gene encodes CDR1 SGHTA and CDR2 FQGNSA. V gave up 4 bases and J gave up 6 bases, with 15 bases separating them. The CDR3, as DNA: TGTGCCAGCAGCTCATACAGGGATGTGCATGGCTACACCTTC. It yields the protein CASSSYRDVHGYTF. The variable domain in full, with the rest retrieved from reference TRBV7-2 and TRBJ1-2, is GAGVSQSPSNKVTEKGKDVELRCDPISGHTALYWYRQSLGQGLEFLIYFQGNSAPDKSGLPSDRFSAERTGGSVSTLTIQRTQQEDSAVYLCASSSYRDVHGYTFGSGTRLTVV.

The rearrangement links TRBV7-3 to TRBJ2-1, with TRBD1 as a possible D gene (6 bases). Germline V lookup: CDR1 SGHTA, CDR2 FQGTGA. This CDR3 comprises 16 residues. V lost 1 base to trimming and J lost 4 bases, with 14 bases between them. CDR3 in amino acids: CASSLNGQGPYNEQFF. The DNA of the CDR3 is TGTGCCAGCAGCTTAAACGGGCAGGGGCCTTACAATGAGCAGTTCTTC.

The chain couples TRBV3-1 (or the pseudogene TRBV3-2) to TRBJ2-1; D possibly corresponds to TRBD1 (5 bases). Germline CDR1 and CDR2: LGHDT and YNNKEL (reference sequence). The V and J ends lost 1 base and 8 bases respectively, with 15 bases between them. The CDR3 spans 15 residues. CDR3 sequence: CASSQGAEQVHEQFF. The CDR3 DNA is TGTGCCAGCAGCCAAGGGGCGGAACAGGTGCATGAGCAGTTCTTC.

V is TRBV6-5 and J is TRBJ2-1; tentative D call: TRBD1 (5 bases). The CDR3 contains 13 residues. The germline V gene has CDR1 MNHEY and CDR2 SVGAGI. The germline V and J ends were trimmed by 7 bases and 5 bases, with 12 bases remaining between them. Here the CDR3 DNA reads TGTGCCAGCATCCCGACAGCGCACAATGAGCAGTTCTTC. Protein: CASIPTAHNEQFF.

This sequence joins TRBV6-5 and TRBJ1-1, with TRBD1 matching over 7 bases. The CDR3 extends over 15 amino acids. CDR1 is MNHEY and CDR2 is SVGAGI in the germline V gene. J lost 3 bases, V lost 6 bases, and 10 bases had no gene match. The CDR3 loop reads CASRGAGGMDTEAFF. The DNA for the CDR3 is TGTGCCAGCAGAGGGGCAGGGGGAATGGACACTGAAGCTTTCTTT.

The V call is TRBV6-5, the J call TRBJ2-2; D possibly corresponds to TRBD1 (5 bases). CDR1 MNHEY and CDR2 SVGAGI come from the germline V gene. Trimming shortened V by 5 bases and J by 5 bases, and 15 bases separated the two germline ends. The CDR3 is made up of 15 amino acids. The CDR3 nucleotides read TGTGCCAGCAGTAGTAGCAGGGTAGGAACCGGGGAGCTGTTTTTT. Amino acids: CASSSSRVGTGELFF.

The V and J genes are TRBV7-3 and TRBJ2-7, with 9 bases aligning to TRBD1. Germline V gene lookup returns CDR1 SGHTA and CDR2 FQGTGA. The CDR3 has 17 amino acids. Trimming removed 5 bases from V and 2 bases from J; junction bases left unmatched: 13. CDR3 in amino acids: CASSPPLGTGKPYEQYF. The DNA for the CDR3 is TGTGCCAGCAGCCCCCCTTTGGGGACAGGGAAGCCCTACGAGCAGTACTTC.

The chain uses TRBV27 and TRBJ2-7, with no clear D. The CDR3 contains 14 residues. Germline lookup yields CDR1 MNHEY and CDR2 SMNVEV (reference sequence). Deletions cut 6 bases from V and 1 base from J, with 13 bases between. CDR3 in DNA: TGTGCCAGCAGGTGGCGGCTCGGATCCTACGAGCAGTACTTC. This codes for CASRWRLGSYEQYF.

As DNA, the CDR3 is TGTGCCACCAGCAGCAAAGCAGGGGTTGGCACTGAAGCTTTCTTT. It is translated as CATSSKAGVGTEAFF. The V call is TRBV15, the J call TRBJ1-1; D is possibly TRBD1 (6 bases). CDR3 size: 15 residues. Germline values: CDR1 LNHNV, CDR2 YYDKDF (reference sequence). V was shortened by 3 bases and J by 4 bases, with 15 bases between the two germline ends.

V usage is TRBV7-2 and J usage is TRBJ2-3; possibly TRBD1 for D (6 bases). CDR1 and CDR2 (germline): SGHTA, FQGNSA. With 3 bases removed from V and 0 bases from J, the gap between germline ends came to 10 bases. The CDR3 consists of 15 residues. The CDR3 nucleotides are TGTGCCAGCAGCTTTGGGGGACAAAGCACAGATACGCAGTATTTT. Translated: CASSFGGQSTDTQYF.

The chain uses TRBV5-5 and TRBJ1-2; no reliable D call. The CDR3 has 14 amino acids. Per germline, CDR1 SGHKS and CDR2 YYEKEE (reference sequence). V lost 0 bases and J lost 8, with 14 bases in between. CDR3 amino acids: CASSLERVFQGYTF. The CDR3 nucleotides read TGTGCCAGCAGCTTGGAGCGGGTGTTTCAAGGCTACACCTTC.

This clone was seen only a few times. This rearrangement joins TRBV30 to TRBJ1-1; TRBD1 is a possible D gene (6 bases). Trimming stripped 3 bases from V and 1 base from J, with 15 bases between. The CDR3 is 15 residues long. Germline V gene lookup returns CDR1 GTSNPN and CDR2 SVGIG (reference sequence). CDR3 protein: CAWRLPHRENTEAFF. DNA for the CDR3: TGTGCCTGGAGGCTCCCCCACAGGGAGAACACTGAAGCTTTCTTT.

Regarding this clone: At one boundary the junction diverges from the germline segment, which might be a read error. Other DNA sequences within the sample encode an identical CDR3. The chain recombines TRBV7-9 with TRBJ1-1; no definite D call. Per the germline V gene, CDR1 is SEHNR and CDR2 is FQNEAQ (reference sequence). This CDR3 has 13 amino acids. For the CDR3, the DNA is TGTGCCAGCAGCCCCCGCCGGGGTACTGAAGCCTTCTTT. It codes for CASSPRRGTEAFF.

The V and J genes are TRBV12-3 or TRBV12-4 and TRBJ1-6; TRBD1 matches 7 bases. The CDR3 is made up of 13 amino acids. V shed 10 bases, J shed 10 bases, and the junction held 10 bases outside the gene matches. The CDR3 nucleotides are TGTGCCACATCGGAACAGGGGCGCTCACCCCTCCACTTT. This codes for CATSEQGRSPLHF.

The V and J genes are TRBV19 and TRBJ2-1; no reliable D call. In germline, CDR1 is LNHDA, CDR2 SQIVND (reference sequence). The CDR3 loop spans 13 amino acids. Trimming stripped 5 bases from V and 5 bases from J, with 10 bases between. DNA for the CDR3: TGTGCCAGTAGTCTTCGCGCCGACAATGAGCAGTTCTTC. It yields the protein CASSLRADNEQFF.